Listed here are 10 T cell receptor beta chains from one sample, sequenced in a study of blood T cell repertoires in COVID-19. Sequencing used immunoSEQ multiplex PCR; TCRdb keeps in-frame clones, though not all of them. This table has 430,000 or so clones, roughly 90% appearing once. Sequencing used peripheral blood. The origin of the receptors is a man between 18 and 29 years old with COVID-19, enrolled during active disease.

The chain couples TRBV27 to TRBJ2-1, with 13 bases that match TRBD2. Germline V gene lookup returns CDR1 MNHEY and CDR2 SMNVEV (reference sequence). This CDR3 comprises 16 residues. With 4 bases clipped from V and 10 bases from J, the junction kept 10 bases outside the gene matches. The CDR3 spells CASSSLLAGGLSEQFF. For the CDR3, the DNA is TGTGCCAGCAGTTCACTACTAGCGGGGGGGTTAAGCGAGCAGTTCTTC.

This sequence joins TRBV6-1 and TRBJ2-1; 12 bases fit TRBD2. Germline trimming cut 0 bases from V and 13 bases from J; bases unmatched to any gene: 10. This CDR3 is 16 amino acids long. Looked up from germline, CDR1 is MNHNS and CDR2 is SASEGT. CDR3 amino acids: CASSEAGGRLAGVQFF. CDR3 in DNA: TGTGCCAGCAGTGAAGCGGGGGGGAGACTAGCGGGAGTCCAGTTCTTC.

The rearrangement joins TRBV6-2 or TRBV6-3 to TRBJ1-5; possibly TRBD1 for D (5 bases). CDR1 is MNHEY, CDR2 SVGEGT, per germline. Trimming shortened V by 2 bases and J by 4 bases, and 12 bases separated the two germline ends. CDR3 length: 15 residues. The CDR3 here is CASSYGQGGNQPQHF. Written as DNA, the CDR3 is TGTGCCAGCAGTTACGGGCAGGGCGGTAATCAGCCCCAGCATTTT.

The gene calls are TRBV19 and TRBJ1-3, with TRBD1 matching 7 bases. After removal of 5 bases from V and 2 bases from J, the junction contained 3 bases not matched to a gene. Germline V gene lookup returns CDR1 LNHDA and CDR2 SQIVND (reference sequence). The CDR3 is 14 residues long. The chain's CDR3 is CASSATGTGNTIYF. The CDR3 DNA is TGTGCCAGTAGTGCGACAGGGACTGGAAACACCATATATTTT.

J is TRBJ1-5 and V is TRBV7-8; a possible D gene is TRBD1 (5 bases). CDR3 size: 15 residues. The V end was cut by 7 bases, the J end by 9 bases, with 22 bases between. Germline V gene data show CDR1 as SGHVS and CDR2 as FQNEAQ. The CDR3 coding sequence is TGTGCCAGCACTTTATCAGGGCTAGGTATTACGCCCCAGCATTTT. It yields the protein CASTLSGLGITPQHF.

The chain employs TRBV18 and TRBJ2-1, with D perhaps TRBD2 (6 bases). This CDR3 contains 15 residues. Per germline, CDR1 KGHSH and CDR2 LQKENI. V was cut by 2 bases and J by 6 bases, with 14 bases left in between. CDR3 sequence reads: CASSPTLTRGNEQFF. CDR3 nucleotide sequence: TGTGCCAGCTCACCAACTCTGACTAGAGGCAATGAGCAGTTCTTC. The full variable domain, its missing parts supplied by reference TRBV18 and TRBJ2-1, is NAGVMQNPRHLVRRRGQEARLRCSPMKGHSHVYWYRQLPEEGLKFMVYLQKENIIDESGMPKERFSAEFPKEGPSILRIQQVVRGDSAAYFCASSPTLTRGNEQFFGPGTRLTVL.

A single count supports this clone. The chain employs TRBV21-1 and TRBJ2-1; the D call TRBD2 from the table was never checked on the DNA. TRBV21-1 is a pseudogene segment. The CDR3 has 19 amino acids. CDR3 protein: CASTMSAQRSKISYNEQFF. The CDR3 coding sequence is TGTGCCAGCACGATGAGCGCCCAGCGCAGTAAAATTTCCTACAATGAGCAGTTCTTC.

Concerning this clone: Other nucleotide sequences in the sample specify the same CDR3. The chain links TRBV19 to TRBJ2-5; D is possibly TRBD2 (5 bases). Germline CDR1 reads LNHDA; CDR2 reads SQIVND (reference sequence). This CDR3 comprises 13 residues. With 4 bases removed from V and 0 bases from J, the gap between germline ends came to 6 bases. Here the CDR3 reads CASSTGYQETQYF. The CDR3 DNA follows: TGTGCCAGTAGTACGGGGTACCAAGAGACCCAGTACTTC. The full variable domain, completed using reference TRBV19 and TRBJ2-5, is DGGITQSPKYLFRKEGQNVTLSCEQNLNHDAMYWYRQDPGQGLRLIYYSQIVNDFQKGDIAEGYSVSREKKESFPLTVTSAQKNPTAFYLCASSTGYQETQYFGPGTRLLVL.

This clone has just one count. The chain uses TRBV11-2 and TRBJ1-2, with 7 nucleotides matching TRBD1. The V and J ends lost 5 bases and 6 bases, in that order; junction bases with no gene match: 9. Germline V CDR1 and CDR2: SGHAT, FQNNGV. This CDR3 contains 14 residues. CDR3 DNA sequence: TGTGCCAGCAGCACCGACAGGGAGAAGGATGGCTACACCTTC. It specifies CASSTDREKDGYTF.

This sequence joins TRBV5-1 and TRBJ2-7; 14 positions match TRBD2. CDR1 and CDR2 (germline): SGHRS, YFSETQ. Trimming cost V 3 bases and J 2 bases; bases outside gene matches: 4. The CDR3 consists of 16 residues. The CDR3 sequence is CASSSGLAGAAYEQYF. CDR3 DNA: TGCGCCAGCAGCTCGGGACTAGCGGGGGCCGCCTACGAGCAGTACTTC.